Shown below are 9 T cell receptor beta chains from a single sample sequenced in a study of Graves' ophthalmopathy and Graves' hyperthyroidism. RNA served as the template for amplifying TCR beta CDR3 regions. The first-round RT-PCR employed HTBI primers together with the Qiagen OneStep RT-PCR kit. A multiplex PCR was then performed as the second round. TCRdb independently ran MiXCR on the multiplex PCR reads; one entry per CDR3 protein. The repertoire consists of 500,000 to 700,000 distinct CDR3 sequences, with 22% occurring once and the leading ten covering roughly 6.9%. The specimen sequenced was peripheral blood. The receptors were sampled from a woman aged 18-35 years with stable Graves' hyperthyroidism. Some clones in this sample may be carry-over from other donors' samples.

This clonotype has at least ten counts. The chain links TRBV10-3 to TRBJ2-5, with D maybe TRBD2 (6 bases). The CDR3 spans 11 residues. V was clipped by 6 bases and J by 5 bases, with 7 bases between them. Germline values: CDR1 ENHRY, CDR2 SYGVKD. The CDR3 region has the DNA TGTGCCATCAGCGGAGGGGAGACCCAGTACTTC. Protein: CAISGGETQYF.

This clonotype was recorded many times. This sequence joins TRBV15 and TRBJ2-2, with 8 bases aligning to TRBD1. CDR1 and CDR2 (germline): LNHNV, YYDKDF (reference sequence). This CDR3 is 18 amino acids long. Unmatched junction bases numbered 12, after V lost 0 bases and J lost 6 bases. The CDR3 spells CATSRERTGPRGAGELFF. The CDR3 region has the DNA TGTGCCACCAGCAGAGAAAGGACAGGGCCAAGAGGGGCCGGGGAGCTGTTTTTT.

V and J are TRBV5-1 and TRBJ2-5; D gene uncertain. With 1 base removed from V and 1 base from J, the gap between germline ends came to 8 bases. The V gene's germline CDR1 is SGHRS and CDR2 YFSETQ. The length of the CDR3 is 14 residues. The CDR3 DNA sequence: TGCGCCAGCAGCTTGTATGGCAGCCAAGAGACCCAGTACTTC. This encodes CASSLYGSQETQYF.

The rearrangement uses TRBV11-3 and TRBJ2-7, with D possibly being TRBD2 (5 bases). This CDR3 spans 15 amino acids. Germline lookup yields CDR1 SGHNT and CDR2 YENEEA. V was pared by 2 bases and J by 3 bases, with 14 bases between. DNA of the CDR3: TGTGCCAGCAGCTTACACGGGGAGTCCAGCTACGAGCAGTACTTC. It codes for CASSLHGESSYEQYF. The variable domain in full, completed from reference TRBV11-3 and TRBJ2-7, reads EAGVVQSPRYKIIEKKQPVAFWCNPISGHNTLYWYLQNLGQGPELLIRYENEEAVDDSQLPKDRFSAERLKGVDSTLKIQPAELGDSAVYLCASSLHGESSYEQYFGPGTRLTVT.

Many counts were recorded for this clonotype. The chain has TRBV6-1 and TRBJ2-2; TRBD1 matches 8 bases. V trimming: 7 bases; J trimming: 0 bases; junction bases outside the gene matches: 7. The CDR3 has 16 residues. The germline V gene has CDR1 MNHNS and CDR2 SASEGT. The CDR3: CASKQGVWANTGELFF. CDR3 DNA: TGTGCCAGCAAACAGGGGGTGTGGGCGAACACCGGGGAGCTGTTTTTT.

The sample holds many counts of this clonotype. The chain combines TRBV12-3 or TRBV12-4 with TRBJ1-6; possible D gene TRBD1, 6 bases. Trimming cost V 6 bases and J 7 bases, with 13 bases left between them. This CDR3 contains 14 residues. The CDR3 nucleotides are TGTGCCAGCAGGACCGAGGGGGAGAATTCACCCCTCCACTTT. Its translation: CASRTEGENSPLHF.

The table lists this clonotype with a few counts. The chain couples TRBV6-2 or TRBV6-3 to TRBJ2-7; 7 nucleotides agree with TRBD2. The V and J ends lost 2 bases and 4 bases, in that order; junction bases with no gene match: 5. Germline V lookup: CDR1 MNHEY, CDR2 SVGEGT. This CDR3 comprises 14 residues. CDR3: CASSYAGVTYEQYF. In DNA form, the CDR3 reads TGTGCCAGCAGTTACGCGGGGGTGACTTACGAGCAGTACTTC.

The sample holds many counts of this clonotype. The CDR3 protein is CASSVEAAKTQYF. The DNA of the CDR3 is TGTGCCAGCAGCGTAGAGGCTGCGAAGACCCAGTACTTC. The chain joins TRBV9 to TRBJ2-5; D is uncertain. Per the germline V gene, CDR1 is SGDLS and CDR2 is YYNGEE. CDR3 length: 13 residues. Trimming left V 0 bases short and J 6 bases short, with 9 bases between.

This sequence joins TRBV7-3 and TRBJ2-3; 7 bases are shared with TRBD2. The CDR3 extends over 16 amino acids. Germline V gene lookup returns CDR1 SGHTA and CDR2 FQGTGA. With 8 bases clipped from V and 2 bases from J, the junction kept 13 bases outside the gene matches. The CDR3 reads CASPGGEPTHTDTQYF. The CDR3 DNA sequence: TGTGCCAGCCCTGGGGGGGAACCTACTCACACAGATACGCAGTATTTT.